These 17 T cell receptor beta chains came from one sample sequenced in a study of blood T cell repertoires in COVID-19 (dated by TCRdb to the early 2020s). Libraries were built with the immunoSEQ multiplex PCR assay. The table comes from immuneACCESS by way of TCRdb, which keeps in-frame sequences with V and J called. Part of the clones is missing from these tables; in studies checked, under half for an unresolved V gene and the rest for unknown reasons. The sample data list under 300,000 clones, and around 88% of these were observed just once. The top ten hold around 12% of the sample. The sequenced sample consisted of peripheral blood. The receptors here all came from a woman in her 70s with COVID-19, enrolled during active disease.

The rearrangement uses TRBV6-6 and TRBJ2-1, with D tentatively TRBD2 (5 bases). This CDR3 has 14 residues. Looked up from germline, CDR1 is MNHNY and CDR2 is SVGAGI (reference sequence). The V end was cut by 2 bases, the J end by 12 bases, with 17 bases between. CDR3 protein: CASSYEAVARGQFF. CDR3 coding DNA: TGTGCCAGCAGTTACGAAGCAGTCGCACGGGGGCAGTTCTTC.

The rearrangement joins TRBV4-3 to TRBJ1-3; D might be TRBD1 (5 bases). The CDR3 has 16 amino acids. Germline assignment: CDR1 LGHNA and CDR2 YSLEER. Trimming took 0 bases from V and 6 from J, leaving 15 bases between them. CDR3 coding DNA: TGCGCCAGCAGCCAAGATATCGGGGGGTGGTTAAACACCATATATTTT. Protein product: CASSQDIGGWLNTIYF.

This chain links TRBV6-6 with TRBJ1-4; no clear D gene. Trimming left V 2 bases short and J 8 bases short, with 15 bases between. CDR3 size: 15 residues. Germline V gives CDR1 MNHNY, CDR2 SVGAGI (reference sequence). The CDR3 region is CASSYDRGSGEKLFF. The CDR3 nucleotides read TGTGCCAGCAGTTACGACCGCGGGAGTGGAGAAAAACTGTTTTTT.

The J gene is TRBJ2-4, the V gene TRBV19, with D maybe TRBD2 (5 bases). Trimming pared 3 bases from V and 0 bases from J, leaving 12 bases between. The CDR3 has 16 amino acids. Germline values: CDR1 LNHDA, CDR2 SQIVND (reference sequence). The CDR3 coding sequence is TGTGCCAGTAGTATTGGAGGAGGTATAGCCAAAAACATTCAGTACTTC. Translation: CASSIGGGIAKNIQYF.

The chain links TRBV5-3 to TRBJ1-5; maybe TRBD1 (5 bases). TRBV5-3 is an ORF, and what it does is uncertain. The CDR3 is 18 residues long. The V end was cut by 9 bases, the J end by 0 bases, with 25 bases between. The CDR3 loop is CAIQPDSPNDYSNQPQHF. The CDR3 nucleotides read TGTGCCATCCAACCCGACAGCCCGAACGATTATAGCAATCAGCCCCAGCATTTT.

The genes are TRBV4-1 and TRBJ2-3, with D tentatively TRBD1 (6 bases). Germline V gene lookup returns CDR1 MGHRA and CDR2 YSYEKL. Trimming stripped 5 bases from V and 2 bases from J, with 14 bases between. The CDR3 is 15 residues long. The CDR3 region is CASSGRQESTDTQYF. CDR3 nucleotide sequence: TGCGCCAGCAGCGGTCGACAGGAGTCCACAGATACGCAGTATTTT.

The gene calls are TRBV6-5 and TRBJ1-1; D gene uncertain. This CDR3 contains 15 residues. Trimming removed 4 bases at V and 5 bases at J, with 17 bases between. Looked up from germline, CDR1 is MNHEY and CDR2 is SVGAGI. CDR3 bases: TGTGCCAGCAGTTCGCGACTCCGGGGAGGGACTGAAGCTTTCTTT. It yields the protein CASSSRLRGGTEAFF.

The chain uses TRBV5-6 and TRBJ2-3; 7 bases fit TRBD2. Looked up from germline, CDR1 is SGHDT and CDR2 is YYEEEE. After removal of 4 bases from V and 4 bases from J, the junction contained 9 bases not matched to a gene. CDR3 length: 15 amino acids. The CDR3 spells CASSPLSGGSDTQYF. The CDR3 nucleotides are TGTGCCAGCAGCCCCTTATCGGGGGGTTCAGATACGCAGTATTTT.

J is TRBJ2-1 and V is TRBV5-4; 8 positions match TRBD2. The CDR3 totals 16 residues. Germline V gene lookup returns CDR1 SGHNT and CDR2 YYREEE (reference sequence). J was trimmed by 0 bases and V by 4 bases; bases with no gene match: 6. As DNA, the CDR3 is TGTGCCAGCAGCCCGGTCGGGGGGGACTCCTACAATGAGCAGTTCTTC. Translating it yields CASSPVGGDSYNEQFF.

The V and J genes are TRBV2 and TRBJ2-7, with TRBD1 matching over 12 bases. V lost 8 bases to trimming and J lost 4 bases; unmatched junction nucleotides: 6. The CDR3 extends over 14 amino acids. Per the germline V gene, CDR1 is SNHLY and CDR2 is FYNNEI. The CDR3 region has the DNA TGTGCCAGCGTGCGGGGACAGGGGGCTTACGAGCAGTACTTC. Translation gives CASVRGQGAYEQYF.

The table lists this clone with a count of one. The V call is TRBV2, the J call TRBJ2-4; TRBD2 agrees at 7 bases. Germline-derived CDR1 and CDR2 are SNHLY and FYNNEI. V dropped 4 bases and J dropped 4; count of bases not matched to a gene: 1. The CDR3 is 13 residues long. CDR3 loop: CASSVGGKNIQYF. The CDR3 DNA follows: TGTGCCAGCAGTGTGGGGGGGAAAAACATTCAGTACTTC.

V usage is TRBV5-1 and J usage is TRBJ2-7; TRBD1 is a possible D gene (5 bases). The CDR3 totals 13 residues. Per the germline V gene, CDR1 is SGHRS and CDR2 is YFSETQ. V lost 4 bases, J lost 0 bases, and 8 bases lay in between. CDR3 DNA sequence: TGCGCCAGCAGCCTAGGGGCCTCCTACGAGCAGTACTTC. It yields the protein CASSLGASYEQYF.

The V gene is TRBV2, the J gene TRBJ2-5, with 7 positions matching TRBD1. Germline V gene sequence: CDR1 SNHLY, CDR2 FYNNEI. CDR3 length equals 13 residues. Trimming took 5 bases from V and 2 from J; bases not matched to a gene: 2. The CDR3 DNA reads TGTGCCAGCAGTAGGGGACAGCAAGAGACCCAGTACTTC. It is translated as CASSRGQQETQYF.

This clone was counted only a few times. The chain recombines TRBV13 with TRBJ2-2; TRBD2 aligns across 7 bases. The CDR3 runs to 15 residues. V lost 3 bases to trimming and J lost 5 bases; unmatched junction nucleotides: 6. Germline V gives CDR1 PRHDT, CDR2 FYEKMQ (reference sequence). The CDR3 DNA reads as TGTGCCAGCAGCTTCACGGGGGGAGAGACCGGGGAGCTGTTTTTT. This translates into CASSFTGGETGELFF.

The rearrangement links TRBV11-2 to TRBJ2-7; 9 bases fit TRBD1. The CDR3 is 14 residues long. The junction had 3 bases not matched to a gene; V was cut back by 3 bases and J by 3 bases. Germline assignment: CDR1 SGHAT and CDR2 FQNNGV. The CDR3 protein is CASSFGTGYYEQYF. The CDR3, as DNA: TGTGCCAGCAGCTTCGGGACAGGGTACTACGAGCAGTACTTC.

The CDR3 protein is CATSDSQGQGRMGANVLTF. The CDR3 DNA sequence: TGTGCCACCAGTGATTCTCAGGGACAAGGACGGATGGGGGCCAACGTCCTGACTTTC. V is TRBV24-1 and J is TRBJ2-6; D is possibly TRBD1 (6 bases). Looked up from germline, CDR1 is KGHDR and CDR2 is SFDVKD. The V end lost 2 bases, the J end lost 4 bases, and 20 bases lay between the germline ends. This CDR3 spans 19 amino acids.

The chain links TRBV4-2 to TRBJ2-1, with 12 positions matching TRBD2. CDR3 length: 16 residues. Germline CDR1 is LGHNA and CDR2 is YNFKEQ. V dropped 2 bases and J dropped 9; count of bases not matched to a gene: 8. Here the CDR3 DNA reads TGTGCCAGCAGCCAACTTAAACTAGCGGGGGGCCTTGAGCAGTTCTTC. Its translation is CASSQLKLAGGLEQFF.